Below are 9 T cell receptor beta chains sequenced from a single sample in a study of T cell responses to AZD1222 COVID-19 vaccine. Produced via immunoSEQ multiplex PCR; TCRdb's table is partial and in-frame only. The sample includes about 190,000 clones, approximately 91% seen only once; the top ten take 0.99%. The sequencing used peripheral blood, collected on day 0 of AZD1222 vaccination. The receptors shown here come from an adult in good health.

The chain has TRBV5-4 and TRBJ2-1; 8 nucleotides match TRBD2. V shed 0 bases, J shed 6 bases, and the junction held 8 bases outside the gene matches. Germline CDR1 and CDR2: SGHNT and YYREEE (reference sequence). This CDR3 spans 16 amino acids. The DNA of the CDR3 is TGTGCCAGCAGCTTGGTTGCGAGCGGGAGAGGCAATGAGCAGTTCTTC. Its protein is CASSLVASGRGNEQFF. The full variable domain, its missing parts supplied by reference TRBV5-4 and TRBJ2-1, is ETGVTQSPTHLIKTRGQQVTLRCSSQSGHNTVSWYQQALGQGPQFIFQYYREEENGRGNFPPRFSGLQFPNYSSELNVNALELDDSALYLCASSLVASGRGNEQFFGPGTRLTVL.

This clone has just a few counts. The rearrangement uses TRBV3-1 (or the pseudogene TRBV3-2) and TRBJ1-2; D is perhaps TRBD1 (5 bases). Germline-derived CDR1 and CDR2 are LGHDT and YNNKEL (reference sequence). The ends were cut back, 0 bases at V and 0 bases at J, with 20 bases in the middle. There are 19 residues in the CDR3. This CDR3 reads CASSQEKRGHLRANYGYTF. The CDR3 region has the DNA TGTGCCAGCAGCCAAGAAAAACGAGGACATCTCCGGGCTAACTATGGCTACACCTTC.

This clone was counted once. The DNA of the CDR3 is TGTGCCAGCAGCCGTGGGTCCGGGAGCTCTGGAAACACCATATATTTT. Its protein is CASSRGSGSSGNTIYF. The V gene is TRBV7-8, the J gene TRBJ1-3; D is ambiguous. This CDR3 region has 16 residues. CDR1 SGHVS and CDR2 FQNEAQ come from the germline V gene. V lost 5 bases and J 0 bases, leaving 14 bases between the germline ends.

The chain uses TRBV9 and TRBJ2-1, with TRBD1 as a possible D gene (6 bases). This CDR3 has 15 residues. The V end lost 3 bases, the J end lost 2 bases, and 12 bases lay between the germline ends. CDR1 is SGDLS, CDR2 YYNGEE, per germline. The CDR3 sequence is CASSAATGTYNEQFF. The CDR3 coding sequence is TGTGCCAGCAGCGCAGCGACAGGTACCTACAATGAGCAGTTCTTC.

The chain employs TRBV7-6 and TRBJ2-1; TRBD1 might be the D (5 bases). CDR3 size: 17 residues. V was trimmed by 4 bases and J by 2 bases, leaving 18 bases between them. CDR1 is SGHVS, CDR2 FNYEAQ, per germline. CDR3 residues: CASSSVPSGQTYNEQFF. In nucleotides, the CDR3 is TGTGCCAGCAGCTCCGTCCCCTCCGGACAAACCTACAATGAGCAGTTCTTC.

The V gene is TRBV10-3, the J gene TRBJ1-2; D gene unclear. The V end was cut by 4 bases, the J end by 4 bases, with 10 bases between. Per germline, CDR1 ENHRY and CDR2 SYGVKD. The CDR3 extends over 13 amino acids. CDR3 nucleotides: TGTGCCATCAGTGGGAACGGCGGCTATGGCTACACCTTC. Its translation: CAISGNGGYGYTF.

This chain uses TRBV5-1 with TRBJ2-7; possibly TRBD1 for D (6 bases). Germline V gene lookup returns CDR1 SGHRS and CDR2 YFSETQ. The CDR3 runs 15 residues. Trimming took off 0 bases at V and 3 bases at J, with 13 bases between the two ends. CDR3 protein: CASSLAKQGIYEQYF. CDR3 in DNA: TGCGCCAGCAGCTTGGCCAAACAGGGTATCTACGAGCAGTACTTC.

The CDR3 here is CASSKWEAEAFF. The CDR3 region has the DNA TGTGCCAGCAGCAAATGGGAGGCTGAAGCTTTCTTT. This chain uses TRBV6-2 or TRBV6-3 with TRBJ1-1; no firm D call. The CDR3 extends over 12 amino acids. Germline CDR1 reads MNHEY; CDR2 reads SVGEGT. With 6 bases removed from V and 6 bases from J, the gap between germline ends came to 11 bases.

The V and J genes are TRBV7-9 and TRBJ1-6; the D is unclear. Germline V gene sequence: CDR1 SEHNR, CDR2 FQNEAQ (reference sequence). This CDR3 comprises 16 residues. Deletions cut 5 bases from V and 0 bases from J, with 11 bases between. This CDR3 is CASSSRGPSYNSPLHF. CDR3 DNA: TGTGCCAGCAGCAGCCGCGGTCCCTCCTATAATTCACCCCTCCACTTT.